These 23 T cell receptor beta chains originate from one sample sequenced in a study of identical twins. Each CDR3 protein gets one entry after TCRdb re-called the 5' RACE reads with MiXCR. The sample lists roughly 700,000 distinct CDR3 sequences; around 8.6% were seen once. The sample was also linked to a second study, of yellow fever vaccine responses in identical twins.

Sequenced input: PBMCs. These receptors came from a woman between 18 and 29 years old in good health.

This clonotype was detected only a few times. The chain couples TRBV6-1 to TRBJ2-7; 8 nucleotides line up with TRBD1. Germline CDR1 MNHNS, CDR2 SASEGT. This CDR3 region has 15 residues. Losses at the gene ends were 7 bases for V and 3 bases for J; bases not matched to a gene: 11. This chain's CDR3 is CASTPSTGALYEQYF. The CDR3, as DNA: TGTGCCAGCACTCCTTCGACAGGGGCACTCTACGAGCAGTACTTC.

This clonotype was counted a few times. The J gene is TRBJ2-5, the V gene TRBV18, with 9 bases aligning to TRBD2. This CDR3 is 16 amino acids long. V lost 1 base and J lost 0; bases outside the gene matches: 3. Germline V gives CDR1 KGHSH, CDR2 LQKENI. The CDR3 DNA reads TGTGCCAGCTCACCACTAACTAGCGGGTACCAAGAGACCCAGTACTTC. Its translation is CASSPLTSGYQETQYF.

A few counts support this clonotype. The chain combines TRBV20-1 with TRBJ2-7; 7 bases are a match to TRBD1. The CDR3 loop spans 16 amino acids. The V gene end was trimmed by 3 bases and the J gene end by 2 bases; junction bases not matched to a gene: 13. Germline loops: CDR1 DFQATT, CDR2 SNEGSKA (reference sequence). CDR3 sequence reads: CSARTRDSLTTYEQYF. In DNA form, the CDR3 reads TGCAGTGCTAGGACCCGGGACAGCCTTACCACCTACGAGCAGTACTTC.

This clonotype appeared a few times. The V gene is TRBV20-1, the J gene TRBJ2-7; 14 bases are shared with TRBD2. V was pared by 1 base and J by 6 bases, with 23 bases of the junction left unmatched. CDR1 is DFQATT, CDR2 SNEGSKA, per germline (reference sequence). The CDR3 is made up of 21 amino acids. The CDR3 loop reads CSARALAGTSGSRYSLREQYF. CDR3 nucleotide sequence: TGCAGTGCTAGAGCGCTTGCCGGGACTAGCGGGAGCCGTTATTCTTTGCGCGAGCAGTACTTC.

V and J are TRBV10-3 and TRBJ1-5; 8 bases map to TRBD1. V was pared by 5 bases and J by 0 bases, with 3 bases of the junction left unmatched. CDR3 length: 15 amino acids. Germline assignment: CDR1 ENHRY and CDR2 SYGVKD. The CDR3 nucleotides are TGTGCCATCAGTCGGGACAGGAATAGCAATCAGCCCCAGCATTTT. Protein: CAISRDRNSNQPQHF.

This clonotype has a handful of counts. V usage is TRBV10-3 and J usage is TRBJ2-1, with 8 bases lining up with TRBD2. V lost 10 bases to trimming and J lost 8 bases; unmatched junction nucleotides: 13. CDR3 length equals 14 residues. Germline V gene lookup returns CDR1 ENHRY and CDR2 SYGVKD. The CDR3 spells CATWRGGGSHEQFF. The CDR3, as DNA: TGTGCCACCTGGCGCGGCGGGGGGTCCCATGAGCAGTTCTTC.

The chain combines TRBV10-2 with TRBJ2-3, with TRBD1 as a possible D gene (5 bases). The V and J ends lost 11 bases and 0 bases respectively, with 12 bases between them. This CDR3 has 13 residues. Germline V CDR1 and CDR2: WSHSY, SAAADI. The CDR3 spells CAGAVGSTDTQYF. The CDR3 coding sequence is TGCGCCGGGGCCGTGGGGAGCACAGATACGCAGTATTTT.

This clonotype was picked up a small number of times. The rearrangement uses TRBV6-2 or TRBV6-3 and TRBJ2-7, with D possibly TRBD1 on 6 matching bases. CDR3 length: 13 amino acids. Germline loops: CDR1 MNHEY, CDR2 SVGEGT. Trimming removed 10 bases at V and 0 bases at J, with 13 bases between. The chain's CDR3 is CAITGPNSYEQYF. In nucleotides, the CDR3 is TGTGCCATCACAGGGCCGAACTCCTACGAGCAGTACTTC.

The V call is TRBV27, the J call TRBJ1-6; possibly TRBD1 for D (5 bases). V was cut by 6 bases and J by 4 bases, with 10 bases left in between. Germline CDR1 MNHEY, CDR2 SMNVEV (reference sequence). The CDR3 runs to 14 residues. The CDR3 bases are TGTGCCAGCAGAGAGACAGTGTATAATTCACCCCTCCACTTT. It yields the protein CASRETVYNSPLHF.

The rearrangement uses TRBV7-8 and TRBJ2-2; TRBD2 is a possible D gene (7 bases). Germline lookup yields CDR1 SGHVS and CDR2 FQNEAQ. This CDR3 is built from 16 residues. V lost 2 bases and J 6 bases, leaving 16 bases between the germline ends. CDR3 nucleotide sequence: TGTGCCAGCAGCTTATGGCGGGGGCCTGCTTCCGGGGAGCTGTTTTTT. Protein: CASSLWRGPASGELFF.

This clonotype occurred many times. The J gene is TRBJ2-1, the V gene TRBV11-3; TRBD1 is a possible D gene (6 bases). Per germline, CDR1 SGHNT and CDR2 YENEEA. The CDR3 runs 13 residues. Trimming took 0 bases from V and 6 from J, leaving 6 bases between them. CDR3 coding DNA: TGTGCCAGCAGCTTAGAGGGGGCCAATGAGCAGTTCTTC. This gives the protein CASSLEGANEQFF.

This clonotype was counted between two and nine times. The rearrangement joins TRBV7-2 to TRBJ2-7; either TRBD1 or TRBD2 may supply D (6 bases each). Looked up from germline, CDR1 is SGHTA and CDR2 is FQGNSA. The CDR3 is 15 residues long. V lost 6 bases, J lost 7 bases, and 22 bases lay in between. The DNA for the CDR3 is TGTGCCAGCAGTGGGGGGCAGGGGCCTGAGGGGGAGCAGTACTTC. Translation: CASSGGQGPEGEQYF.

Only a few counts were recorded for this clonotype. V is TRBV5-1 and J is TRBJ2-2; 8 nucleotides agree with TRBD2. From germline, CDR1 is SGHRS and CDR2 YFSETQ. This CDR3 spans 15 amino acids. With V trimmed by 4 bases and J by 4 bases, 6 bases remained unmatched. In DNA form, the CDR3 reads TGCGCCAGCAGCGATTTAGCGGGGTCCACCGGGGAGCTGTTTTTT. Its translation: CASSDLAGSTGELFF.

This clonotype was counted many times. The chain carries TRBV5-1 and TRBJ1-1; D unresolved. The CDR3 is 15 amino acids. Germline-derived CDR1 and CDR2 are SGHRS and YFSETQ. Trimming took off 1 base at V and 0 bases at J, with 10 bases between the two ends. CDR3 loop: CASSLFSTLNTEAFF. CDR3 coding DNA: TGCGCCAGCAGCTTGTTCTCGACCTTGAACACTGAAGCTTTCTTT.

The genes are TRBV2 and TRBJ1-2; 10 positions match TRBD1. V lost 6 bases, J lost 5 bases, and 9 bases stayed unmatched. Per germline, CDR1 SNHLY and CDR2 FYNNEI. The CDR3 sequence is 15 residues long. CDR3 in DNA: TGTGCCAGCAGGGATTCCGGGACAGGGGAGTATGGCTACACCTTC. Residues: CASRDSGTGEYGYTF.

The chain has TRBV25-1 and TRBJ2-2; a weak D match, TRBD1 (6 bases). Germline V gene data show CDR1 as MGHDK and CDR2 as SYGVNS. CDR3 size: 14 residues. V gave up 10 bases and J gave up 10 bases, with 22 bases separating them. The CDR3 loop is CATTPMGATAELFF. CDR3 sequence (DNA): TGTGCCACCACTCCGATGGGGGCCACGGCGGAGCTGTTTTTT.

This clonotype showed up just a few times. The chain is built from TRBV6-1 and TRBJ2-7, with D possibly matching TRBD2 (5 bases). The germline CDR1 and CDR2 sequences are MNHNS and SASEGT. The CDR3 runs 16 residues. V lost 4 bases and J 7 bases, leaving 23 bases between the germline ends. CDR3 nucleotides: TGTGCCAGCAGTGGAGAGGGCCGGGGTATCAGTAAAGAGCAGTACTTC. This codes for CASSGEGRGISKEQYF.

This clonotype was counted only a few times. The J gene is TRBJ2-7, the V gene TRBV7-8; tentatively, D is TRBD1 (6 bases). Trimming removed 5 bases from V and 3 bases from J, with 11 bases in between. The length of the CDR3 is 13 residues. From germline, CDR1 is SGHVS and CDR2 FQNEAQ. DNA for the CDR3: TGTGCCAGCAGCGTGGACAGATACTACGAGCAGTACTTC. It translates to CASSVDRYYEQYF.

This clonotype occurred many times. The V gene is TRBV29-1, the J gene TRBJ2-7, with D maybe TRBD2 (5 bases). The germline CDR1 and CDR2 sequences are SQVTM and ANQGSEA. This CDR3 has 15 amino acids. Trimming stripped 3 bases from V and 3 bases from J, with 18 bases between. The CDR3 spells CSVEKRMPDYYEQYF. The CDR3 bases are TGCAGCGTTGAGAAGAGAATGCCAGACTACTACGAGCAGTACTTC.

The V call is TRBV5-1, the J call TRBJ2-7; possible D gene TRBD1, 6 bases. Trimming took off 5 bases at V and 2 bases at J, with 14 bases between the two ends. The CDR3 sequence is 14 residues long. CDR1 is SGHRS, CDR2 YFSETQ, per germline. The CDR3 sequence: CASRDSRQTYEQYF. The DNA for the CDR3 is TGCGCCAGCAGGGACAGTAGGCAGACCTACGAGCAGTACTTC.

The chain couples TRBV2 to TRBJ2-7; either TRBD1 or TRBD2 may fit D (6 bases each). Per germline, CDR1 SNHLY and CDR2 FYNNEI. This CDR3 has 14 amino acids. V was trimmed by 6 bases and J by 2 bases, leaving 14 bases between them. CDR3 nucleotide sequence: TGTGCCAGCAGCCGGGAGCAGGGGCCCTACGAGCAGTACTTC. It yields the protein CASSREQGPYEQYF.

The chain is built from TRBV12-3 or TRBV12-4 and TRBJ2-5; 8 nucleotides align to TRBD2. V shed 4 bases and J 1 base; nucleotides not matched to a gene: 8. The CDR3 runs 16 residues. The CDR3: CASSSERGSSQETQYF. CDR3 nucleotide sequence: TGTGCCAGCAGTTCGGAGCGGGGGAGTTCCCAAGAGACCCAGTACTTC.

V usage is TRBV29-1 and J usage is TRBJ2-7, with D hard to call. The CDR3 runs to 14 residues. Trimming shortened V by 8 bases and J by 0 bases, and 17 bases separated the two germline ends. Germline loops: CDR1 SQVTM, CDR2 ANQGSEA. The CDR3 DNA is TGCAGCTCGAGGAGTGGGGATAGCTCCTACGAGCAGTACTTC. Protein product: CSSRSGDSSYEQYF.